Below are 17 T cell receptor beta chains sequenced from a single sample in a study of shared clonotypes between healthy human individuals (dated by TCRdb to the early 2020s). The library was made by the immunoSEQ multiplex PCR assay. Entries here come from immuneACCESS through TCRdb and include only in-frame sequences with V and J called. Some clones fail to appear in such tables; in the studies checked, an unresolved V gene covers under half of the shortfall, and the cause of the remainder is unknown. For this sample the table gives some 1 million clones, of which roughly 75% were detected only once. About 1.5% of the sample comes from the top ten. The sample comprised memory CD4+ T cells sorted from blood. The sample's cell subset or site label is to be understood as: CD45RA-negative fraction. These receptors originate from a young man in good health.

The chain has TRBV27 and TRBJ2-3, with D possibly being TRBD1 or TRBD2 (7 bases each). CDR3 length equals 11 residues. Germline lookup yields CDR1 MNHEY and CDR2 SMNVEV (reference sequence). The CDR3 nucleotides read TGTGGGACCCTCCAGGGGGGGGTGCAGTATTTT. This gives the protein CGTLQGGVQYF.

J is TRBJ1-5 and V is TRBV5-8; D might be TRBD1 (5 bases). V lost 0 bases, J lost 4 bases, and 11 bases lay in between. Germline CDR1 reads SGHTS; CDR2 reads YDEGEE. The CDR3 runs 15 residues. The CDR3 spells CASSLGGRENQPQHF. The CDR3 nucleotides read TGTGCCAGCAGCTTGGGGGGCAGGGAGAATCAGCCCCAGCATTTT. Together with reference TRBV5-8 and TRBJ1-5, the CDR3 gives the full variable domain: EAGVTQSPTHLIKTRGQQATLRCSPISGHTSVYWYQQALGLGLQFLLWYDEGEERNRGNFPPRFSGRQFPNYSSELNVNALELEDSALYLCASSLGGRENQPQHFGDGTRLSIL.

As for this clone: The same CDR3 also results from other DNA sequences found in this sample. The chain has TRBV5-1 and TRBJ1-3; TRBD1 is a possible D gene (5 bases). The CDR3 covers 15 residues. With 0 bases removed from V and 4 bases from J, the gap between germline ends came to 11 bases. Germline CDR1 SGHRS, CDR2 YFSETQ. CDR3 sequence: CASSLAGAVGNTIYF. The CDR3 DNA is TGCGCCAGCAGCTTGGCTGGGGCTGTGGGAAACACCATATATTTT.

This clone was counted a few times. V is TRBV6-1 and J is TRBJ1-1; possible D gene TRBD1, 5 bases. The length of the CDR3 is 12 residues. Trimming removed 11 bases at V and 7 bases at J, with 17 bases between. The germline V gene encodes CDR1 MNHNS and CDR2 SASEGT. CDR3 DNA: TGTGCCGTAGCAGGGACCCCCTATGAAGCTTTCTTT. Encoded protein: CAVAGTPYEAFF.

CDR3 in amino acids: CASSRQGNYQETQYF. DNA of the CDR3: TGTGCCAGTAGTCGCCAGGGTAACTATCAAGAGACCCAGTACTTC. The chain joins TRBV19 to TRBJ2-5, with D perhaps TRBD1 (5 bases). The V gene's germline CDR1 is LNHDA and CDR2 SQIVND (reference sequence). This CDR3 comprises 15 residues. Trimming left V 5 bases short and J 2 bases short, with 15 bases between.

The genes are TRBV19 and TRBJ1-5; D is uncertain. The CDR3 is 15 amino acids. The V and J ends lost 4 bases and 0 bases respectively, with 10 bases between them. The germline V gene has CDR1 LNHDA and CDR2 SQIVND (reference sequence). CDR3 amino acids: CASSTVSASNQPQHF. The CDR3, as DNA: TGTGCCAGTAGTACGGTGTCAGCTAGCAATCAGCCCCAGCATTTT.

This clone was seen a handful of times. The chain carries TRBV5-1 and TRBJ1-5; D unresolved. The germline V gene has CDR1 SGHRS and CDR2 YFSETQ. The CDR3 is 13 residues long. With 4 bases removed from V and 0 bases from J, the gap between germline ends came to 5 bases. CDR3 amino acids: CASSTDSNQPQHF. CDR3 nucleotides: TGCGCCAGCAGCACAGATAGCAATCAGCCCCAGCATTTT.

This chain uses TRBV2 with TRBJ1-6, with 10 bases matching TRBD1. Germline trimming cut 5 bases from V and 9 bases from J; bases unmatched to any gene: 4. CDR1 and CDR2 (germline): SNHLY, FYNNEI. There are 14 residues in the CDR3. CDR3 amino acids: CASSSTGGGSPLHF. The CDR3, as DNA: TGTGCCAGCAGTTCGACAGGGGGCGGTTCACCCCTCCACTTT.

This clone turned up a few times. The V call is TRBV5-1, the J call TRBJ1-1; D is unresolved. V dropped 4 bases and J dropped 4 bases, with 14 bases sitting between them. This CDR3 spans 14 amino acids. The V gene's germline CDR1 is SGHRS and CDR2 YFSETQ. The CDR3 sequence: CASSEVGRGTEAFF. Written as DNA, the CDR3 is TGCGCCAGCAGCGAGGTGGGTCGGGGCACTGAAGCTTTCTTT.

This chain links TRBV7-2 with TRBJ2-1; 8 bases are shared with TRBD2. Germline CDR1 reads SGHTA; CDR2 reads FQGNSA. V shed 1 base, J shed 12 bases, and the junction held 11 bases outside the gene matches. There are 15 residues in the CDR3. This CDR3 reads CASSLELAALGVQFF. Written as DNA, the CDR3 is TGTGCCAGCAGCTTAGAACTAGCGGCCCTTGGGGTGCAGTTCTTC.

CDR3 sequence: CASSNRGQAGANVLTF. As DNA, the CDR3 is TGTGCCAGCAGCAACAGGGGACAGGCTGGGGCCAACGTCCTGACTTTC. V gene TRBV7-2 combines with J gene TRBJ2-6; 8 bases line up with TRBD1. The CDR3 is made up of 16 amino acids. After removal of 5 bases from V and 2 bases from J, the junction contained 5 bases not matched to a gene. Germline V gene sequence: CDR1 SGHTA, CDR2 FQGNSA.

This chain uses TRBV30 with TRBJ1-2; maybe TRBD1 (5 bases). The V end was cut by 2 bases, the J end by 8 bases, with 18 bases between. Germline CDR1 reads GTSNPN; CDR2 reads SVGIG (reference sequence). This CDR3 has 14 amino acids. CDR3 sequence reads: CAWSTGRMVYGYTF. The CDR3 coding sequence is TGTGCCTGGAGTACGGGGCGAATGGTCTACGGCTACACCTTC.

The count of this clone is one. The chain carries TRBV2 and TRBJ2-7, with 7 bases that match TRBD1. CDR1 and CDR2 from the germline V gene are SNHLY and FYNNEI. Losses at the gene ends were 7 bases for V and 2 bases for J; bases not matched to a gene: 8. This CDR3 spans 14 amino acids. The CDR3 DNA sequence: TGTGCCAGCAAGGGACAGAGAGGCCCCTACGAGCAGTACTTC. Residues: CASKGQRGPYEQYF.

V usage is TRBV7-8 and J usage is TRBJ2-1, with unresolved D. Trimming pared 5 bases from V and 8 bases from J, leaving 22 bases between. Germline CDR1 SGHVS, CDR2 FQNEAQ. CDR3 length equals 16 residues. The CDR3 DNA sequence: TGTGCCAGCAGCCCTCGATCCTCTTATCGTTTCCATGAGCAGTTCTTC. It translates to CASSPRSSYRFHEQFF.

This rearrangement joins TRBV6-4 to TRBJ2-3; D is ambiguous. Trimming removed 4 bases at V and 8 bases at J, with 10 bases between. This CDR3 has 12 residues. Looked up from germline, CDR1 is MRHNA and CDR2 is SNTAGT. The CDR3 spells CASSGSSGTQYF. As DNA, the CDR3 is TGTGCCAGCAGTGGATCTAGTGGTACGCAGTATTTT.

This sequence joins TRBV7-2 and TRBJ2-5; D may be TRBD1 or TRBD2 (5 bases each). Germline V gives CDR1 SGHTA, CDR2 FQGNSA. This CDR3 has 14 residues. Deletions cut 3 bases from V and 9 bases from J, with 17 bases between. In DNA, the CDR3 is TGTGCCAGCAGCTTTTCTGGGGGTTCGGTGGCCCAGTACTTC. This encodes CASSFSGGSVAQYF.

CDR3 residues: CASSPLDRVREQYF. Here the CDR3 DNA reads TGTGCCAGCTCACCCCTCGACAGGGTTAGAGAGCAGTACTTC. This rearrangement joins TRBV18 to TRBJ2-7; 7 nucleotides line up with TRBD1. V trimming: 3 bases; J trimming: 7 bases; junction bases outside the gene matches: 9. Germline CDR1 and CDR2: KGHSH and LQKENI. This CDR3 comprises 14 residues.